The 21 T cell receptor beta chains listed next were all sequenced from one sample in a study of CD4 and CD8 cells across lung adenocarcinoma regions. TCRdb re-called the PCR reads through MiXCR, storing one row per CDR3 protein. The table lists some 20,000 distinct CDR3 sequences, 46% of them singletons, with roughly 20% in the top ten. The sequencing input was CD4+ T cells from the margin of a lung tumor. The source of these receptors is a male donor with lung adenocarcinoma. The CD4 and CD8 labels of this study may be unreliable.

This clonotype was seen at least ten times. The chain has TRBV9 and TRBJ2-1; D is unresolved. The V gene's germline CDR1 is SGDLS and CDR2 YYNGEE. V shed 2 bases and J shed 0 bases, with 6 bases lying between them. This CDR3 is 14 amino acids long. The CDR3 coding sequence is TGTGCCAGCAGCGTGAGTAGCTCCTACAATGAGCAGTTCTTC. It translates to CASSVSSSYNEQFF.

This clonotype was picked up many times. The genes are TRBV6-1 and TRBJ2-1; 12 bases map to TRBD2. This CDR3 is 15 amino acids long. Trimming cost V 5 bases and J 8 bases; bases outside gene matches: 7. Germline values: CDR1 MNHNS, CDR2 SASEGT. The CDR3 nucleotides are TGTGCCAGCAGTAAACTAGCGGGAGGAGGCGATGAGCAGTTCTTC. Translation: CASSKLAGGGDEQFF.

As to this clonotype: The junction departs from germline at one end; a sequencing error may be responsible. This chain uses TRBV6-4 with TRBJ2-3, with D possibly being TRBD2 (7 bases). This CDR3 comprises 15 residues. In germline, CDR1 is MRHNA, CDR2 SNTAGT. The CDR3 is CAGGDGGGGADTQYF. The DNA of the CDR3 is TGTGCCGGGGGTGACGGGGGCGGGGGCGCAGATACCCAGTACTTT.

CDR3 DNA: TGTGCCAGCAGTGAATTCGGCGGGCTGGGGGGCCGTGACCAAGACATTCAGTACTTC. This sequence encodes CASSEFGGLGGRDQDIQYF. The chain links TRBV6-1 to TRBJ2-4; D assignment may be TRBD1 or TRBD2 (6 bases each). Trimming took off 2 bases at V and 8 bases at J, with 28 bases between the two ends. The CDR3 runs 19 residues. CDR1 and CDR2 (germline): MNHNS, SASEGT.

Ten or more counts support this clonotype. This sequence joins TRBV3-1 and TRBJ1-3; D is possibly TRBD1 (5 bases). The germline gives CDR1 LGHDT, CDR2 YNNKEL (reference sequence). The germline V and J ends were trimmed by 1 base and 3 bases, with 13 bases remaining between them. The CDR3 loop spans 16 amino acids. The CDR3 loop is CASSQAFRGGGNTIYF. The CDR3 DNA reads TGTGCCAGCAGCCAAGCTTTCCGGGGGGGTGGAAACACCATATATTTT.

Worth noting for this clonotype: The junction departs from germline at one end; a sequencing error may be responsible. The chain carries TRBV10-2 and TRBJ2-5; D may be TRBD2 (7 bases). The CDR3 length is 14 residues. CDR1 and CDR2 (germline): WSHSY, SAAADI. CDR3 residues: CAGSGVGGPETQYF. The DNA for the CDR3 is TGCGCGGGGAGCGGGGTCGGGGGCCCAGAGACGCAGTACTTC.

Note on this clonotype: The junction and the germline gene differ at one end; a read error may be behind it. V usage is TRBV7-6 and J usage is TRBJ2-4; D perhaps matches TRBD2 (5 bases). The CDR3 sequence is 18 residues long. CDR1 SGHVS and CDR2 FNYEAQ come from the germline V gene. CDR3 residues: CAIRFGVSGIGSKDIQYF. DNA of the CDR3: TGTGCCATCCGCTTCGGCGTCTCGGGGATCGGAAGCAAAGACATTCAGTACTTT.

This clonotype occurred once. One end of the junction is discordant with germline, which a read error may explain. The J gene is TRBJ2-5, the V gene TRBV25-1, with TRBD2 identical over 7 bases. Germline V gene lookup returns CDR1 MGHDK and CDR2 SYGVNS. The CDR3 consists of 16 residues. The CDR3 spells CACGGLRGRDQETQYF. The CDR3 bases are TGTGCCTGCGGGGGACTGCGGGGCCGTGACCAAGAGACGCAGTACTTC.

The V call is TRBV6-1, the J call TRBJ1-2; the D gene is possibly TRBD1 (5 bases). V was trimmed by 0 bases and J by 8 bases, leaving 31 bases between them. Germline V gives CDR1 MNHNS, CDR2 SASEGT. The CDR3 is 20 residues long. The CDR3 nucleotides are TGTGCCAGCAGTGAAGCGGGGGGGGGGGGGGGGGGGGGGGGGGGGGGGGGCTACACCTTC. As protein: CASSEAGGGGGGGGGGGYTF.

The chain employs TRBV27 and TRBJ2-2; tentatively, D is TRBD1 (5 bases). The closer fit of TRBJ2-3 to the DNA end suggests the J call may be wrong. Germline CDR1 reads MNHEY; CDR2 reads SMNVEV (reference sequence). This CDR3 is built from 16 residues. The DNA of the CDR3 is TGTGCCAGCAATACCTTCGAGACAGTGATCACCGGGACGCAGTATTTT. This translates into CASNTFETVITGTQYF.

This clonotype was seen only a few times. The chain joins TRBV6-2 or TRBV6-3 to TRBJ2-5, with unresolved D. Per the germline V gene, CDR1 is MNHEY and CDR2 is SVGEGT. The CDR3 is made up of 11 amino acids. The V gene lost 6 bases and the J gene lost 10 bases, with 12 bases spanning the gap. CDR3 in DNA: TGTGCCAGCAGCCAAAGTGCGAACCAGTACTTC. Translating it yields CASSQSANQYF.

The genes are TRBV10-2 and TRBJ2-4; 7 nucleotides agree with TRBD2. The CDR3 consists of 16 residues. V lost 4 bases to trimming and J lost 12 bases; unmatched junction nucleotides: 18. CDR1 is WSHSY, CDR2 SAAADI, per germline. The CDR3 region is CASSADGGLATNTQYF. CDR3 coding DNA: TGCGCCAGCAGTGCAGACGGGGGGTTAGCCACAAATACTCAGTACTTC.

The gene calls are TRBV12-3 or TRBV12-4 and TRBJ2-1; TRBD1 is a possible D gene (6 bases). The CDR3 covers 12 residues. V gave up 3 bases and J gave up 7 bases, with 7 bases separating them. This CDR3 reads CASSFRGNEQFF. The CDR3 bases are TGTGCCAGCAGTTTTAGGGGGAATGAGCAGTTCTTC.

There are a few counts of this clonotype. V gene TRBV11-2 combines with J gene TRBJ2-1; 10 bases match TRBD1. The CDR3 totals 13 residues. V was pared by 3 bases and J by 10 bases, with 3 bases of the junction left unmatched. Per germline, CDR1 SGHAT and CDR2 FQNNGV. The CDR3 sequence: CASSFGTGEEQFF. In nucleotides, the CDR3 is TGTGCCAGCAGCTTTGGGACAGGGGAGGAGCAGTTCTTC.

The CDR3, as DNA: TGTGCCATTGCGACAAACTCGGATACGCAGTATTTT. Its protein product is CAIATNSDTQYF. The chain is built from TRBV10-3 and TRBJ2-3, with D unresolved. Trimming pared 9 bases from V and 6 bases from J, leaving 13 bases between. Germline V gene lookup returns CDR1 ENHRY and CDR2 SYGVKD. The CDR3 is 12 amino acids.

This clonotype was seen only a few times. V usage is TRBV10-2 and J usage is TRBJ2-5; D might be TRBD1 (7 bases). Between the trimmed V and J ends, which lost 8 bases and 5 bases, there was a span of 15 bases. The CDR3 is made up of 13 amino acids. Germline loops: CDR1 WSHSY, CDR2 SAAADI. CDR3 DNA sequence: TGCGCCAGCGGACAGGCGGCGGGGGAGACCCAGTACTTC. This encodes CASGQAAGETQYF.

There are a few counts of this clonotype. The chain joins TRBV12-5 to TRBJ2-1; D call uncertain. Deletions cut 2 bases from V and 4 bases from J, with 6 bases between. This CDR3 spans 13 amino acids. In germline, CDR1 is LGHNT, CDR2 FRNRAP. The CDR3 protein is CASGLSEYNEQFF. The CDR3 DNA is TGTGCTAGTGGTTTGTCCGAATACAATGAGCAGTTCTTC.

This rearrangement joins TRBV20-1 to TRBJ2-5; 8 bases align to TRBD2. Gene TRBJ2-7 matches the end of the DNA better, so the J call may be wrong. The CDR3 covers 14 residues. Germline CDR1 DFQATT, CDR2 SNEGSKA (reference sequence). This chain's CDR3 is CSARSPAGVREQYF. CDR3 nucleotides: TGCAGTGCTAGGAGTCCAGCGGGAGTGCGCGAGCAGTACTTC.

This clonotype was counted only a few times. The gene calls are TRBV7-2 and TRBJ2-2; maybe TRBD1 (6 bases). CDR3 length: 15 amino acids. V shed 3 bases and J shed 5 bases, with 13 bases lying between them. Germline-derived CDR1 and CDR2 are SGHTA and FQGNSA. CDR3 loop: CASSLPLRGTGELFF. In nucleotides, the CDR3 is TGTGCCAGCAGCTTGCCCTTGAGGGGGACCGGGGAGCTGTTTTTT. Complete variable domain (other parts from reference TRBV7-2 and TRBJ2-2): GAGVSQSPSNKVTEKGKDVELRCDPISGHTALYWYRQSLGQGLEFLIYFQGNSAPDKSGLPSDRFSAERTGGSVSTLTIQRTQQEDSAVYLCASSLPLRGTGELFFGEGSRLTVL.

To note about this clonotype: The junction shows a germline mismatch at one end, possibly a read error. J is TRBJ2-3 and V is TRBV6-4; D is perhaps TRBD2 (7 bases). Germline V gene sequence: CDR1 MRHNA, CDR2 SNTAGT. The CDR3 runs to 15 residues. The CDR3 sequence: CAGGDGGGGAETQYF. CDR3 coding DNA: TGTGCCGGGGGGGACGGGGGCGGGGGTGCAGAGACGCAGTATTTT.

The V call is TRBV6-1, the J call TRBJ1-1; a weak D match, TRBD1 (5 bases). This CDR3 is 12 amino acids long. CDR1 MNHNS and CDR2 SASEGT come from the germline V gene. With 6 bases removed from V and 5 bases from J, the gap between germline ends came to 10 bases. As DNA, the CDR3 is TGTGCCAGCAGGCAGGGAGGGACTGAAGCTTTCTTT. Its translation is CASRQGGTEAFF.